The rows below give T cell receptor beta chains drawn from one sample of a study of Ad26.COV2.S vaccination and SARS-CoV-2 variants. Method: immunoSEQ multiplex PCR; TCRdb's copy keeps in-frame clones and lacks some. The sample yields about 180,000 clones, approximately 88% seen once. The input for sequencing was peripheral blood, taken after recovery from COVID-19. These receptors were collected from a human donor who had recovered from COVID-19. The CDR3 runs from the conserved cysteine through the conserved F or W. A D gene is named only where the DNA matches it firmly. Clone size is shown for a subset of rows, as once, few, many or a class of expanded clone.

d_gene: TRBD2
v_gene: TRBV6-6
j_gene: TRBJ2-3
abundance: NA
len: 16
CDR3nt: TGTGCCAGCAGCAAGGGGCTAGCGGGAGGTAGGGATACGCAGTATTTT
CDR3aa: CASSKGLAGGRDTQYF

d_gene: NA
v_gene: TRBV11-3
j_gene: TRBJ2-1
abundance: NA
len: 12
CDR3nt: TGTGCCAGCAGCTTCCGAAACAATGAGCAGTTCTTC
CDR3aa: CASSFRNNEQFF

d_gene: TRBD1
v_gene: TRBV5-6
j_gene: TRBJ1-2
abundance: NA
len: 17
CDR3nt: TGTGCCAGCAGCTTACAACCCGGGACAGGGGATTTGTATGGCTACACCTTC
CDR3aa: CASSLQPGTGDLYGYTF

d_gene: TRBD1
v_gene: TRBV11-1
j_gene: TRBJ2-5
abundance: few
len: 16
CDR3nt: TGTGCCAGCAGCTCCCTTGGGACAGGGGGTGGAGAGACCCAGTACTTC
CDR3aa: CASSSLGTGGGETQYF

d_gene: NA
v_gene: TRBV19
j_gene: TRBJ2-3
abundance: NA
len: 15
CDR3nt: TGTGCCAGTAGTATAGAGGGGGCCGGAAGGGAAGCGCAGTATTTT
CDR3aa: CASSIEGAGREAQYF

d_gene: TRBD2
v_gene: TRBV9
j_gene: TRBJ2-3
abundance: NA
len: 16
CDR3nt: TGTGCCAGCACCTCGACTAGCGGGGGGGCAGGAGATACGCAGTATTTT
CDR3aa: CASTSTSGGAGDTQYF

d_gene: TRBD1
v_gene: TRBV28
j_gene: TRBJ1-1
abundance: NA
len: 12
CDR3nt: TGTGCCAGCAGACAGGGGGCCACTGAAGCTTTCTTT
CDR3aa: CASRQGATEAFF

d_gene: NA
v_gene: TRBV29-1
j_gene: TRBJ2-7
abundance: NA
len: 13
CDR3nt: TGCAGCGTTAACGGGGGAGGAGCCTACGAGCAGTACTTC
CDR3aa: CSVNGGGAYEQYF

d_gene: NA
v_gene: TRBV4-2
j_gene: TRBJ2-7
abundance: NA
len: 13
CDR3nt: TGTGCCAGCAGCCAAGGGGTCAGTTACGAGCAGTACTTC
CDR3aa: CASSQGVSYEQYF

d_gene: TRBD2
v_gene: TRBV28
j_gene: TRBJ2-5
abundance: NA
len: 14
CDR3nt: TGTGCCAGCAGAGCGGGGGGTAGTGTGGAGACCCAGTACTTC
CDR3aa: CASRAGGSVETQYF

d_gene: TRBD1
v_gene: TRBV25-1
j_gene: TRBJ2-3
abundance: NA
len: 18
CDR3nt: TGTGCCAGCAGTGTAAGCCTTAAGGGACAGGTAAACACAGATACGCAGTATTTT
CDR3aa: CASSVSLKGQVNTDTQYF

d_gene: NA
v_gene: TRBV2
j_gene: TRBJ2-2
abundance: NA
len: 14
CDR3nt: TGTGCCAGCAGTAGGCAGGTCAACACCGGGGAGCTGTTTTTT
CDR3aa: CASSRQVNTGELFF

d_gene: NA
v_gene: TRBV3-1/TRBV3-2
j_gene: TRBJ2-1
abundance: NA
len: 19
CDR3nt: TGTGCCAGCAGCCAAGGTTTTGGAGGGGGCTCGGCCTCCTACAATGAGCAGTTCTTC
CDR3aa: CASSQGFGGGSASYNEQFF

d_gene: NA
v_gene: TRBV11-2
j_gene: TRBJ1-1
abundance: NA
len: 14
CDR3nt: TGTGCCAGCAGCTTAGATTCTGGGTCCACTGAAGCTTTCTTT
CDR3aa: CASSLDSGSTEAFF

d_gene: NA
v_gene: TRBV9
j_gene: TRBJ1-5
abundance: NA
len: 15
CDR3nt: TGTGCCAGCAGCGTAGAGGCCGAGATGAATCAGCCCCAGCATTTT
CDR3aa: CASSVEAEMNQPQHF

d_gene: NA
v_gene: TRBV30
j_gene: TRBJ2-6
abundance: NA
len: 15
CDR3nt: TGTGCCTGGAACCCCGGGACCATGATCGCCAACGTCCTGACTTTC
CDR3aa: CAWNPGTMIANVLTF

d_gene: TRBD1
v_gene: TRBV6-6
j_gene: TRBJ1-3
abundance: NA
len: 15
CDR3nt: TGTGCCAGCAGGCCTCCGGGACAGGGTGGAAACACCATATATTTT
CDR3aa: CASRPPGQGGNTIYF

d_gene: TRBD1
v_gene: TRBV9
j_gene: TRBJ2-4
abundance: once
len: 16
CDR3nt: TGTGCCAGCAGCCAGACAGGGGATGGGGCCAAAAACATTCAGTACTTC
CDR3aa: CASSQTGDGAKNIQYF

d_gene: NA
v_gene: TRBV15
j_gene: TRBJ2-5
abundance: NA
len: 13
CDR3nt: TGTGCCACCAGCAGAGGCGCGCAAGAGACCCAGTACTTC
CDR3aa: CATSRGAQETQYF

d_gene: NA
v_gene: TRBV6-2/TRBV6-3
j_gene: TRBJ2-1
abundance: NA
len: 12
CDR3nt: TGTGCCAGCAGTTACGACTACAATGAGCAGTTCTTC
CDR3aa: CASSYDYNEQFF

d_gene: NA
v_gene: TRBV6-5
j_gene: TRBJ1-6
abundance: once
len: 13
CDR3nt: TGTGCCAGCGGTCAGGTCTATAATTCACCCCTCCACTTT
CDR3aa: CASGQVYNSPLHF

d_gene: TRBD2
v_gene: TRBV5-6
j_gene: TRBJ2-3
abundance: NA
len: 16
CDR3nt: TGTGCCAGCAGCTTGGACCCTAGCGGGAGCACAGATACGCAGTATTTT
CDR3aa: CASSLDPSGSTDTQYF